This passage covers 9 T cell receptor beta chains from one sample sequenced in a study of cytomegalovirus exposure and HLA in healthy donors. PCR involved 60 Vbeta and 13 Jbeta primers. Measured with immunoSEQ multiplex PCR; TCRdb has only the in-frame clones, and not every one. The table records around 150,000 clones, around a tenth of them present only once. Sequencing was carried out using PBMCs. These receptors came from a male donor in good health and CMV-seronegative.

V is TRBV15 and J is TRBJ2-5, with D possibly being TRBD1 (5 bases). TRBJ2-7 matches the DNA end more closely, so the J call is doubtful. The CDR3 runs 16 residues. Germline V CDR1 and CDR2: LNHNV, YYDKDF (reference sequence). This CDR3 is CATSRDPTAGLYEQYF. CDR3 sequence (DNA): TGTGCCACCAGCAGAGACCCGACGGCAGGGCTCTACGAGCAGTACTTC.

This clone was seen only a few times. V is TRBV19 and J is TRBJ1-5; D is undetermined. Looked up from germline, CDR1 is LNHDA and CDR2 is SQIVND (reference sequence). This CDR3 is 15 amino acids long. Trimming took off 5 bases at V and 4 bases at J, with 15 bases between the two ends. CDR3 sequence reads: CASSPGREPNQPQHF. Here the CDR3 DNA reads TGTGCCAGTAGTCCGGGGAGGGAGCCTAATCAGCCCCAGCATTTT.

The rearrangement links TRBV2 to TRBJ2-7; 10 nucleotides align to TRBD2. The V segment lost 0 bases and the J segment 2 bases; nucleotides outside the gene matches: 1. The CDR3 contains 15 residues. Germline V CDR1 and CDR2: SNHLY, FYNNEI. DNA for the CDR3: TGTGCCAGCAGTGAAGCGCTAGCGGGGGCCTACGAGCAGTACTTC. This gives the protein CASSEALAGAYEQYF.

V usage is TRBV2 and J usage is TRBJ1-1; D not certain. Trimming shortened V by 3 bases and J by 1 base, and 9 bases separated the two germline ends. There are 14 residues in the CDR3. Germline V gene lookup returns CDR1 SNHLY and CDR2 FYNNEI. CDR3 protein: CASSESGSNTEAFF. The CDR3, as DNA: TGTGCCAGCAGTGAGTCGGGATCGAACACTGAAGCTTTCTTT.

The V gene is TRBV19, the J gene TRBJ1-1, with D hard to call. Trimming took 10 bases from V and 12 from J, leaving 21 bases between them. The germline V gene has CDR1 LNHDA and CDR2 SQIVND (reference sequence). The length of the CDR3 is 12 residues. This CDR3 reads CATRGLIPASFF. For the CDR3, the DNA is TGTGCCACCCGAGGACTTATCCCCGCGTCTTTCTTT.

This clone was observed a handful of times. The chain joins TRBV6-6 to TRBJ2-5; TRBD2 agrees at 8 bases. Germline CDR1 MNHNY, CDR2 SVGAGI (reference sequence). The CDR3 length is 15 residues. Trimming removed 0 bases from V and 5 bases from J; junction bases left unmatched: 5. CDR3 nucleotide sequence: TGTGCCAGCAGTTACTCAGGGACTAGTGGCGAGACCCAGTACTTC. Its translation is CASSYSGTSGETQYF.

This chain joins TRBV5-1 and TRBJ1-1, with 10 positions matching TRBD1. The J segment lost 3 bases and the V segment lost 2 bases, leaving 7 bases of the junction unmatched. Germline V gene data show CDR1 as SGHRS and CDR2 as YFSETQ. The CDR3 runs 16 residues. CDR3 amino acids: CASSLRTGGEDTEAFF. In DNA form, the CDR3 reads TGCGCCAGCAGCTTAAGGACAGGGGGGGAGGACACTGAAGCTTTCTTT.

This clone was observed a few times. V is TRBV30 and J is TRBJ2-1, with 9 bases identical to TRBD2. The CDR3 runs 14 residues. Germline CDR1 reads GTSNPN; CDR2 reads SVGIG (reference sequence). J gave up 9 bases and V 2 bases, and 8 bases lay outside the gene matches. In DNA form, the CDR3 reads TGTGCCTGGAGTCAGGGCGGGAGGGCCGGTGAGCAGTTCTTC. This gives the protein CAWSQGGRAGEQFF. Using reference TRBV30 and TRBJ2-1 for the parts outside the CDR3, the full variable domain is SQTIHQWPATLVQPVGSPLSLECTVEGTSNPNLYWYRQAAGRGLQLLFYSVGIGQISSEVPQNLSASRPQDRQFILSSKKLLLSDSGFYLCAWSQGGRAGEQFFGPGTRLTVL.

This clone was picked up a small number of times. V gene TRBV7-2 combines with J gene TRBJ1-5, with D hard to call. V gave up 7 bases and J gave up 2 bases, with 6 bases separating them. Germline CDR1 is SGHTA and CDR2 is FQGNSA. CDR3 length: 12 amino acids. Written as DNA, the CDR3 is TGTGCCAGCACCCAGGGCAATCAGCCCCAGCATTTT. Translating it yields CASTQGNQPQHF. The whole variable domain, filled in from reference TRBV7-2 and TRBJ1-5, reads GAGVSQSPSNKVTEKGKDVELRCDPISGHTALYWYRQSLGQGLEFLIYFQGNSAPDKSGLPSDRFSAERTGGSVSTLTIQRTQQEDSAVYLCASTQGNQPQHFGDGTRLSIL.